This T cell receptor beta chain was sequenced for a study of Ad26.COV2.S vaccination and SARS-CoV-2 variants. There are 15 residues in the CDR3. Trimming cost V 5 bases and J 5 bases; bases outside gene matches: 3. CDR1 is PRHDT and CDR2 is FYEKMQ in the germline V gene (reference sequence). Clones were sequenced by immunoSEQ multiplex PCR, and TCRdb holds only the in-frame ones, with some missing. The table lists about 350,000 clones, about 90% of them singletons. As for this clone: The antigen is undetermined.

General study findings and limits: Relative to placebo recipients, vaccine recipients exhibited elevated spike-specific TCR breadth. The breadth of spike-specific CD8+ and CD4+ T cell responses after vaccination was reportedly substantial.

The origin of this receptor is a human donor who had recovered from COVID-19. Source: peripheral blood, taken after recovery from COVID-19. This chain links TRBV13 with TRBJ2-1; 13 nucleotides line up with TRBD2. CDR3 sequence: CASSQGLAGHNEQFF. In DNA, the CDR3 is TGTGCCAGCAGCCAGGGACTAGCGGGGCACAATGAGCAGTTCTTC.